This T cell receptor beta chain is from a study of CD8+CD57+ T cells in acquired aplastic anemia. Background on the study: CD4+ and CD8+ cells, once sorted, gave DNA averaging around 3.4 ug. An average of about 10.8 million reads for CD4+ cells was obtained from healthy donors. Study results and caveats: Significant differences in CD8+ Simpson's diversity were not observed between patients and controls. Patients and controls shared 25 to 30 CD8+ CDR3 sequences.

In its sample, this clonotype was seen a few times. Its matching antigen is unknown. The CDR3 loop spans 16 amino acids. Germline values: CDR1 LGHNA, CDR2 YSLEER. V lost 1 base, J lost 5 bases, and 17 bases lay in between. CDR3 and TCR beta VDJ profiling relied on a genomic DNA template. MiXCR was run by TCRdb on the reads, yielding one entry per CDR3 protein. The sample has around 150,000 distinct CDR3 sequences; 35% to 55% are singletons. Sequenced input: sorted CD4+, CD8+, or CD8+CD57+ T cells (not recorded which) from PBMCs. The chain is built from TRBV4-3 and TRBJ2-5, with a weak D call TRBD2 (7 bases). The sequence was obtained from a human donor in good health. The DNA of the CDR3 is TGCGCCAGCAGCCAAGGAGGGGGAGCGGGATTTGAGACCCAGTACTTC. Amino acids: CASSQGGGAGFETQYF.